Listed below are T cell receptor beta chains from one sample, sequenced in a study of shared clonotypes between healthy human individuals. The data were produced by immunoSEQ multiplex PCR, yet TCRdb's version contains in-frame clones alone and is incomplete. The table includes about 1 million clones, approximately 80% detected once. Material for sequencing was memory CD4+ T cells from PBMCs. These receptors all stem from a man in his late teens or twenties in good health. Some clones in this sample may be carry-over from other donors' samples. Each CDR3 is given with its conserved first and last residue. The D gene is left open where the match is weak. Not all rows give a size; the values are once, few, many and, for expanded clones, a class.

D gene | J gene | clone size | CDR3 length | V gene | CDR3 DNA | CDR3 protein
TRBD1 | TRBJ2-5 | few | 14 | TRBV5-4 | TGTGCCAGCAGCATGGGACAGGCCCAAGAGACCCAGTACTTC | CASSMGQAQETQYF
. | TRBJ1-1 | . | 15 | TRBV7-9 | TGTGCCAGCAGCCGAATGGGGGGCAGGAACACTGAAGCTTTCTTT | CASSRMGGRNTEAFF
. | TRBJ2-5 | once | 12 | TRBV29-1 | TGCAGCGGTGAGATCCAGGGGGAGACCCAGTACTTC | CSGEIQGETQYF
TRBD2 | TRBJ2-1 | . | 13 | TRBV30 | TGTGCCTCATCAAACGGGGGGTCCCGTGAGCAGTTCTTC | CASSNGGSREQFF
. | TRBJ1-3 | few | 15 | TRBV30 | TGTGCCTGGAGTGCCATGGGGGGCCGGGGAAACACCATATATTTT | CAWSAMGGRGNTIYF
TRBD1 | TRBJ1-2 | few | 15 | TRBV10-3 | TGTGCCATCAGTGACCGTCGACAGGGGAACTATGGCTACACCTTC | CAISDRRQGNYGYTF
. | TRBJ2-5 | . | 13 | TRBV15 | TGTGCCACCAGCCTAGGGGGGCTGGAGACCCAGTACTTC | CATSLGGLETQYF
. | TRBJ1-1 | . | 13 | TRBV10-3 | TGTGCCATGGCCGGGACGGTCGGCACTGAAGCTTTCTTT | CAMAGTVGTEAFF
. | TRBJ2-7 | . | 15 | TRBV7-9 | TGTGCCAGCAGCTTAGCAGGGTCGGTCAACTACGAGCAGTACTTC | CASSLAGSVNYEQYF
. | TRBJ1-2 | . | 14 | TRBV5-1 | TGCGCCAGCAGCTTTGCAGCCTCTGGGTATGGCTACACCTTC | CASSFAASGYGYTF
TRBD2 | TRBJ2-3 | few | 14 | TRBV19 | TGTGCCAGTAGACCCGGACTAGCGGCAGATACGCAGTATTTT | CASRPGLAADTQYF
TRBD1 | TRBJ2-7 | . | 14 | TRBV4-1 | TGCGCCAGCAGCTATGGGACAGGCCCCTACGAGCAGTACTTC | CASSYGTGPYEQYF
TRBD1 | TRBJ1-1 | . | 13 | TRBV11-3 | TGTGCCAGCAGCCCCCGACAGGGGTCCCAAGCTTTCTTT | CASSPRQGSQAFF
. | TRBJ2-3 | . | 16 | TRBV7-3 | TGTGCCAGCAGCCTGACCCTTGGGTCTGGCACAGATACGCAGTATTTT | CASSLTLGSGTDTQYF
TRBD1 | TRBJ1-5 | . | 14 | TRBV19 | TGTGCCAGTACCGACAGGGGCGGCAATCAGCCCCAGCATTTT | CASTDRGGNQPQHF
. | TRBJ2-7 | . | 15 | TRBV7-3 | TGTGCCAGCAGCCGCGGCGCGGACGGTACCTACGAGCAGTACTTC | CASSRGADGTYEQYF
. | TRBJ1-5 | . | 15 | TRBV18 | TGTGCCAGCTCACGTTACGGGGGGCACCAATTGCCCCAGCATTTT | CASSRYGGHQLPQHF
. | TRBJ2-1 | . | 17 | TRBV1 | TGCACCAGCAGCCATCATGTCCGGGACAGGGTGAAAAATGAGCAGTTCTTC | CTSSHHVRDRVKNEQFF
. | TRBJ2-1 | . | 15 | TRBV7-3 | TGTGCCAGCAGCTTAGAGGGCGCGTCCTACAATGAGCAGTTCTTC | CASSLEGASYNEQFF
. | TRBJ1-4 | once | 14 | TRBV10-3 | TGTGCCATCAGCGAGGGGGGAATCGGGGAAAAACTGTTTTTT | CAISEGGIGEKLFF
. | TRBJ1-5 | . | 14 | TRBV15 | TGTGCCACCAGCAGAGATGGGGGGGAAAGGCCCCAGCATTTT | CATSRDGGERPQHF
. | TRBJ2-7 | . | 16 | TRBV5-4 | TGTGCCAGCAGCTCGCGTAAAGGGGGGGATCACTACGAGCAGTACTTC | CASSSRKGGDHYEQYF
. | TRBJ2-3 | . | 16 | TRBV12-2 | TGTGCAAGTCGCTTAGGGACTAGCGGGAGCTCAGATACGCAGTATTTT | CASRLGTSGSSDTQYF
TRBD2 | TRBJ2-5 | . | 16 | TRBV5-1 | TGCGCCAGCAGCCCCTTGGCGGGAGGGTCACAAGAGACCCAGTACTTC | CASSPLAGGSQETQYF
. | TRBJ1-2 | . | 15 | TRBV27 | TGTGCCAGCAGTCCCCGCCCCAGGGAGTGGAATGGCTACACCTTC | CASSPRPREWNGYTF
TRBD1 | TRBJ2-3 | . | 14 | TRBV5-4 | TGTGCCAGCAGCGACAGGGGCACAAACATAAGGCAGTATTTT | CASSDRGTNIRQYF
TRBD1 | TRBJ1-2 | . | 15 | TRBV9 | TGTGCCAGCAGCCCCCGACAGGGGGCCGTCAATGGCTACACCTTC | CASSPRQGAVNGYTF